Listed below are T cell receptor beta chains from one sample, sequenced in a study of a mutant IDH1 vaccine in newly diagnosed glioma. Their target antigens are unknown. Sequencing was performed with immunoSEQ multiplex PCR; in TCRdb, only in-frame clones are kept and a portion is missing. The sample shows roughly 69,000 clones, roughly 86% of them seen only once. The sequencing used PBMCs, collected from a glioma patient whose treatment included an IDH1 peptide vaccine. These receptors all come from a man aged 25-40 years with glioma. The CDR3 runs from the conserved cysteine through the conserved F or W. Fields, in order: V gene, D gene, J gene, clone size, CDR3 DNA, CDR3 protein. D genes are given only for firm matches. Size tells how often a clone was seen (once, few, many) or the class of an expanded clone, and some rows leave it out.

V gene: TRBV11-2; D gene: TRBD2; J gene: TRBJ2-1; clone size: .; CDR3 DNA: TGTGCCAGCAGCTTAGTTGGGACTAGCGGATCCTACAATGAGCAGTTCTTC; CDR3 protein: CASSLVGTSGSYNEQFF
V gene: TRBV28; D gene: TRBD1; J gene: TRBJ1-5; clone size: once; CDR3 DNA: TGTGCCACTACAGGGGTGGGTTATAGCAATCAGCCCCAGCATTTT; CDR3 protein: CATTGVGYSNQPQHF
V gene: TRBV5-4; D gene: .; J gene: TRBJ1-5; clone size: .; CDR3 DNA: TGTGCCAGCAGCACAAGAAACCAGCCCCAGCATTTT; CDR3 protein: CASSTRNQPQHF
V gene: TRBV7-2; D gene: .; J gene: TRBJ1-1; clone size: few; CDR3 DNA: TGTGCCAGCAGCTTAGTTCTGAACACTGAAGCTTTCTTT; CDR3 protein: CASSLVLNTEAFF
V gene: TRBV18; D gene: TRBD1; J gene: TRBJ2-7; clone size: .; CDR3 DNA: TGTGCCAGCTCACCCAGACAGGGGGCAACGTACGAGCAGTACTTC; CDR3 protein: CASSPRQGATYEQYF
V gene: TRBV10-1; D gene: .; J gene: TRBJ1-5; clone size: .; CDR3 DNA: TGCGCCAGCAGTGAATCCGGGACAAACCAGCCCCAGCATTTT; CDR3 protein: CASSESGTNQPQHF
V gene: TRBV30; D gene: .; J gene: TRBJ1-2; clone size: .; CDR3 DNA: TGTGCCTGTATCAGCGCCCCCCCATACTATGGCTACACCTTC; CDR3 protein: CACISAPPYYGYTF
V gene: TRBV28; D gene: TRBD1; J gene: TRBJ1-2; clone size: .; CDR3 DNA: TGTGCCAGCAGTGTTGGGACAGGGAATGTGGAAGGCTACACCTTC; CDR3 protein: CASSVGTGNVEGYTF
V gene: TRBV2; D gene: TRBD1; J gene: TRBJ1-1; clone size: .; CDR3 DNA: TGTGCCAGCGTGGGACAGATGAACACTGAAGCTTTCTTT; CDR3 protein: CASVGQMNTEAFF
V gene: TRBV15; D gene: .; J gene: TRBJ2-7; clone size: .; CDR3 DNA: TGTGCCACCAGCAGTGGACGGATCTACGAGCAGTACTTC; CDR3 protein: CATSSGRIYEQYF
V gene: TRBV11-2; D gene: .; J gene: TRBJ2-5; clone size: .; CDR3 DNA: TGTGCCAGCAGCTTAGCGGGGGCGGGAGAGACCCAGTACTTC; CDR3 protein: CASSLAGAGETQYF
V gene: TRBV2; D gene: .; J gene: TRBJ1-2; clone size: .; CDR3 DNA: TGTGCCAGCGCTCGACAGGTATATGGCTACACCTTC; CDR3 protein: CASARQVYGYTF
V gene: TRBV27; D gene: TRBD1; J gene: TRBJ1-5; clone size: .; CDR3 DNA: TGTGCCAGCAGTTTCCAGGGGGGCAATCAGCCCCAGCATTTT; CDR3 protein: CASSFQGGNQPQHF
V gene: TRBV7-8; D gene: TRBD1; J gene: TRBJ1-2; clone size: .; CDR3 DNA: TGTGCCAGCAGCTTAGCGACGGGACAGTATAACTATGGCTACACCTTC; CDR3 protein: CASSLATGQYNYGYTF